Below, 10 T cell receptor beta chains from the same sample are listed, as sequenced in a study of blood T cell repertoires in COVID-19. TCRdb's copy holds only in-frame clones and misses some; the assay was immunoSEQ multiplex PCR. The sample holds some 110,000 clones, around 80% seen once. Input material: peripheral blood. The source of these receptors is a man aged 55-75 years with active or convalescent COVID-19.

The V call is TRBV19, the J call TRBJ2-7, with D perhaps TRBD1 (6 bases). V lost 3 bases and J 4 bases, leaving 13 bases between the germline ends. CDR1 LNHDA and CDR2 SQIVND come from the germline V gene (reference sequence). This CDR3 contains 14 residues. The chain's CDR3 is CASSIGQGQYEQYF. The DNA of the CDR3 is TGTGCCAGTAGTATTGGGCAGGGGCAATACGAGCAGTACTTC.

The CDR3: CSVEKASNEQFF. The CDR3 nucleotides are TGCAGCGTTGAAAAAGCCTCTAATGAGCAGTTCTTC. The chain is built from TRBV29-1 and TRBJ2-1; D unresolved. From germline, CDR1 is SQVTM and CDR2 ANQGSEA. There are 12 residues in the CDR3. V lost 2 bases to trimming and J lost 7 bases, with 9 bases between them.

This chain uses TRBV28 with TRBJ2-5, with D maybe TRBD1 (6 bases). The germline gives CDR1 MDHEN, CDR2 SYDVKM. The CDR3 spans 15 residues. The germline V and J ends were trimmed by 6 bases and 4 bases, with 18 bases remaining between them. The CDR3 reads CASSQQQGHAETQYF. The CDR3 coding sequence is TGTGCCAGCAGCCAACAACAGGGCCACGCAGAGACCCAGTACTTC. The full variable domain, its missing parts supplied by reference TRBV28 and TRBJ2-5, is DVKVTQSSRYLVKRTGEKVFLECVQDMDHENMFWYRQDPGLGLRLIYFSYDVKMKEKGDIPEGYSVSREKKERFSLILESASTNQTSMYLCASSQQQGHAETQYFGPGTRLLVL.

The rearrangement links TRBV7-2 to TRBJ1-5, with TRBD1 matching 9 bases. The CDR3 totals 14 residues. Germline-derived CDR1 and CDR2 are SGHTA and FQGNSA. V was clipped by 5 bases and J by 6 bases; unmatched bases: 5. The CDR3 is CASSGDREGQPQHF. In DNA form, the CDR3 reads TGTGCCAGCAGCGGGGACAGGGAAGGTCAGCCCCAGCATTTT.

The chain employs TRBV7-6 and TRBJ2-5; 15 positions match TRBD2. Trimming cost V 5 bases and J 4 bases; bases outside gene matches: 8. The CDR3 covers 17 residues. Germline CDR1 and CDR2: SGHVS and FNYEAQ. The CDR3 sequence is CASSLDWTSGRGETQYF. The CDR3 region has the DNA TGTGCCAGCAGCCTAGATTGGACTAGCGGGAGGGGAGAGACCCAGTACTTC.

This rearrangement joins TRBV3-1 (or the pseudogene TRBV3-2) to TRBJ1-3; 8 bases are shared with TRBD1. The germline gives CDR1 LGHDT, CDR2 YNNKEL (reference sequence). This CDR3 comprises 14 residues. The J segment lost 2 bases and the V segment lost 6 bases, leaving 3 bases of the junction unmatched. The CDR3 reads CASRGTGPGNTIYF. Written as DNA, the CDR3 is TGTGCCAGCAGAGGGACAGGCCCTGGAAACACCATATATTTT.

This clone was counted a single time. This chain joins TRBV7-3 and TRBJ2-1; D gene ambiguous. V was cut by 5 bases and J by 2 bases, with 13 bases left in between. The CDR3 contains 15 residues. CDR1 is SGHTA and CDR2 is FQGTGA in the germline V gene. The chain's CDR3 is CASSVSGSTYNEQFF. CDR3 DNA: TGTGCCAGCAGCGTGTCCGGGTCCACCTACAATGAGCAGTTCTTC. The whole variable domain, remainder taken from reference TRBV7-3 and TRBJ2-1, is GAGVSQTPSNKVTEKGKYVELRCDPISGHTALYWYRQSLGQGPEFLIYFQGTGAADDSGLPNDRFFAVRPEGSVSTLKIQRTERGDSAVYLCASSVSGSTYNEQFFGPGTRLTVL.

The chain joins TRBV5-1 to TRBJ1-1; 9 nucleotides align to TRBD1. The length of the CDR3 is 16 residues. J lost 0 bases, V lost 3 bases, and 6 bases had no gene match. Germline CDR1 reads SGHRS; CDR2 reads YFSETQ. The CDR3 loop reads CASSSRTGAMNTEAFF. As DNA, the CDR3 is TGCGCCAGCAGCTCTCGGACAGGGGCAATGAACACTGAAGCTTTCTTT. Variable domain in full (rest from reference TRBV5-1 and TRBJ1-1): KAGVTQTPRYLIKTRGQQVTLSCSPISGHRSVSWYQQTPGQGLQFLFEYFSETQRNKGNFPGRFSGRQFSNSRSEMNVSTLELGDSALYLCASSSRTGAMNTEAFFGQGTRLTVV.

V and J are TRBV5-4 and TRBJ1-6; TRBD1 matches at 10 bases. The CDR3 totals 15 residues. Germline lookup yields CDR1 SGHNT and CDR2 YYREEE (reference sequence). V gave up 3 bases and J gave up 7 bases; unmatched junction bases: 4. The CDR3 here is CASSSGTGDNSPLHF. The DNA for the CDR3 is TGTGCCAGCAGCTCTGGGACAGGGGACAATTCACCCCTCCACTTT.

The chain joins TRBV6-5 to TRBJ1-1; 8 bases agree with TRBD1. Germline V CDR1 and CDR2: MNHEY, SVGAGI. The CDR3 runs to 11 residues. Germline trimming cut 6 bases from V and 8 bases from J; bases unmatched to any gene: 2. The CDR3 here is CASSQGAEAFF. The CDR3 nucleotides read TGTGCCAGCAGCCAGGGGGCCGAAGCTTTCTTT.